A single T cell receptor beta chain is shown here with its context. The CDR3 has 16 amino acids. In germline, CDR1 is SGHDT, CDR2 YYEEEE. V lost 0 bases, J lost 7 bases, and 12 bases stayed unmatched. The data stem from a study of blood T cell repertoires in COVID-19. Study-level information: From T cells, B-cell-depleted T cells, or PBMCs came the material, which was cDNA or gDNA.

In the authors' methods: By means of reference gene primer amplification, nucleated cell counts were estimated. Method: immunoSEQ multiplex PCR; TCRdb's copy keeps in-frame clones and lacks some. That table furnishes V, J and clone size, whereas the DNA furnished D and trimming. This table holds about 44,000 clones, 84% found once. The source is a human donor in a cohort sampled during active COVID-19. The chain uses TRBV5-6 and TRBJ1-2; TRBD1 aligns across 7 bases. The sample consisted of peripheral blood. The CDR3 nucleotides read TGTGCCAGCAGCTTGGCAGGAGGACAGGCCCGGGGTGGCTACACCTTC. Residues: CASSLAGGQARGGYTF.